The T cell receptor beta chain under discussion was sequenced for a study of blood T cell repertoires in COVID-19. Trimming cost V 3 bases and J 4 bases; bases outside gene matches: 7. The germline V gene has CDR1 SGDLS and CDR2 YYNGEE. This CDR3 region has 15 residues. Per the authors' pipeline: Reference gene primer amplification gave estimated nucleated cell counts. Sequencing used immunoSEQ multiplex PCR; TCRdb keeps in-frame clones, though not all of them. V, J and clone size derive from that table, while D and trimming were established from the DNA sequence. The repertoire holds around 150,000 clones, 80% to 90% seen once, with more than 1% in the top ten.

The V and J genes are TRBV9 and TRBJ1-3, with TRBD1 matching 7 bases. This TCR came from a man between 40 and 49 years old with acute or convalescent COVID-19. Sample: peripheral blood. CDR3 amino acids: CASSAAGTAGNTIYF. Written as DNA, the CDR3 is TGTGCCAGCAGCGCCGCCGGGACAGCGGGAAACACCATATATTTT.